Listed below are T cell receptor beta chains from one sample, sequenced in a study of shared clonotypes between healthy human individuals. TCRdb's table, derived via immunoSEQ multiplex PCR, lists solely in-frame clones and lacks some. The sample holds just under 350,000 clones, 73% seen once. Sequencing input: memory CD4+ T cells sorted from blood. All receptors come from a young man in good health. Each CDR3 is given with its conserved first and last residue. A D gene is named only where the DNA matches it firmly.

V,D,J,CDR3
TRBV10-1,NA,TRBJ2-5,CASSESTGSYQETQYF
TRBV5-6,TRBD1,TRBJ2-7,CASTTPRGYEQYF
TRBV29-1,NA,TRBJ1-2,CSVDESGNENYGYTF
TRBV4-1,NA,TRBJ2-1,CASSQGGLPFF
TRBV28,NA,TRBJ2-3,CASSFLGMTDTQYF
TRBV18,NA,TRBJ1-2,CASSPSTAWYGYTF
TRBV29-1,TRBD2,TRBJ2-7,CSAQGLAGGPTYEQYF
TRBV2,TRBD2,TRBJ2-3,CASTTSGTDTQYF
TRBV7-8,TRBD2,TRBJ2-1,CASSLAVLPGLARSNEQFF
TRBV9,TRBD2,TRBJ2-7,CASSKTSGSYEQYF
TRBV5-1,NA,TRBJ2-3,CASSSTAYTQYF
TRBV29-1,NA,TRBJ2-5,CSVRGHRRTHQETQYF
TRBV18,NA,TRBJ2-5,CASSPQGETQYF
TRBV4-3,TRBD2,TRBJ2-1,CASSQVPSTSGSRGDEQFF
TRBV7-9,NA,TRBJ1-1,CASSLDVGTEAFF
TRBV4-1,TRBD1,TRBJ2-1,CASSQGTGPYNEQFF
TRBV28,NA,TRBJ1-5,CASSSAGGAEQPQHF
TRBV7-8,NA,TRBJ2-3,CASSPVVGTDTQYF
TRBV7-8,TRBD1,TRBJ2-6,CASSLRDRGLGSGANVLTF
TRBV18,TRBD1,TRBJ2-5,CASSARTGGETQYF
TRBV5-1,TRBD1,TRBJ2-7,CASSATGGSREQYF
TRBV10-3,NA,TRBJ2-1,CATKGRNSYNEQFF
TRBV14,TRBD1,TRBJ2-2,CASSRTTGGSTGELFF
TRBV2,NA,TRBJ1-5,CASSRSHRDRRSNQPQHF
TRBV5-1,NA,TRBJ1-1,CASSSGTPDTEAFF
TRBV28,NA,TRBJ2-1,CASSPSSVGGYNEQFF
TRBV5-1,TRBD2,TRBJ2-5,CASSPGTRKETQYF
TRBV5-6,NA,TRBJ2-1,CASSSVGEKVEQFF
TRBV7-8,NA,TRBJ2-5,CASSPPLGGTQYF
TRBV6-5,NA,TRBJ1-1,CASSGWGDNTEAFF
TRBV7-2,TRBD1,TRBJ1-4,CASSESPVTGIEKLFF
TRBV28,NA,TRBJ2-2,CASSLLGGTGELFF
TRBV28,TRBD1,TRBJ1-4,CASSYGYRDSGEKLFF
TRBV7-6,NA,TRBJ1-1,CASSLEVGITDQNTEAFF
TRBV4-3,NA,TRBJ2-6,CASSQGTRGGGGANVLTF
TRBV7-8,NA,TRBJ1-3,CASSPPGNTIYF
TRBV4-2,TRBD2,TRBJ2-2,CASSPSGSTNTGELFF
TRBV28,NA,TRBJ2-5,CASSSPPPETQYF
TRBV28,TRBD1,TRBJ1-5,CASQGEIQPQHF
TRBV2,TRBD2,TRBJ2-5,CASSGTRSDILQETQYF
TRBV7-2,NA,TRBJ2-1,CASSQLDNNEQFF
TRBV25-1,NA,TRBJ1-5,CASSESGWDQPQHF
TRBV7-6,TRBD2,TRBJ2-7,CASSPFFSAGGYEQYF
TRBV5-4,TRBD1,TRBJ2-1,CASSSAGTEYNEQFF
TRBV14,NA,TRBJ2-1,CASSQEGGRNPHNEQFF
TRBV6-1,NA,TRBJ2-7,CASSNRASYEQYF
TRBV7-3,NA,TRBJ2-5,CASSLAALETQYF
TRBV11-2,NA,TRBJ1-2,CASSLLAESYGYTF